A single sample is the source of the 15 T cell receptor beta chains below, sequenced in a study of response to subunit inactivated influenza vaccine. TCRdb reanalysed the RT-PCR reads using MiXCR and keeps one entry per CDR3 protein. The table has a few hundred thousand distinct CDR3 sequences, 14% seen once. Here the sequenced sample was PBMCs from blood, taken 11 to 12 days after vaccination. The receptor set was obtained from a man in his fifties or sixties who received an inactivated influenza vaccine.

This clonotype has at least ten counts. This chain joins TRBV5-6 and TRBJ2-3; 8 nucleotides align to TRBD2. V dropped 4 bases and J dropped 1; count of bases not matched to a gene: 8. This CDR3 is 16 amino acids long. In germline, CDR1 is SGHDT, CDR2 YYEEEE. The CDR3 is CASSPFRREGTDTQYF. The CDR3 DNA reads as TGTGCCAGCAGCCCCTTCCGGCGGGAGGGCACAGATACGCAGTATTTT.

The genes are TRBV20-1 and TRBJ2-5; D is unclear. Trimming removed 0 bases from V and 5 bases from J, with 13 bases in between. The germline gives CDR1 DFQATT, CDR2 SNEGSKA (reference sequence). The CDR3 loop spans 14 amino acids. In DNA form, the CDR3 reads TGCAGTGCTAGAGACCGAGTCCCCCTTGAGACCCAGTACTTC. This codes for CSARDRVPLETQYF.

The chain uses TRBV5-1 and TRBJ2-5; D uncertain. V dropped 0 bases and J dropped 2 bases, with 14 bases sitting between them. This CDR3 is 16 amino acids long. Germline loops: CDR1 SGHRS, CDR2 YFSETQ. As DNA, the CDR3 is TGCGCCAGCAGCTTGGCCATCAAGCTACAGCAAGAGACCCAGTACTTC. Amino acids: CASSLAIKLQQETQYF.

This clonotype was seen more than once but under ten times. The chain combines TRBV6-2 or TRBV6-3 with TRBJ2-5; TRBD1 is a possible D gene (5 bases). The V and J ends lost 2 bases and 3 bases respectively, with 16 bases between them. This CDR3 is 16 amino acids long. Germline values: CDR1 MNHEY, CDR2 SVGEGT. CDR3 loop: CASSYRKGRVEETQYF. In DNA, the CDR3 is TGTGCCAGCAGTTACAGGAAAGGCAGGGTGGAAGAGACCCAGTACTTC.

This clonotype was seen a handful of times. The CDR3 protein is CASSLRDYSGNTIYF. CDR3 nucleotide sequence: TGTGCCAGCAGCTTACGGGATTACTCTGGAAACACCATATATTTT. This chain connects TRBV11-2 to TRBJ1-3; D gene ambiguous. CDR3 size: 15 residues. Germline-derived CDR1 and CDR2 are SGHAT and FQNNGV. Trimming removed 2 bases from V and 0 bases from J, with 8 bases in between.

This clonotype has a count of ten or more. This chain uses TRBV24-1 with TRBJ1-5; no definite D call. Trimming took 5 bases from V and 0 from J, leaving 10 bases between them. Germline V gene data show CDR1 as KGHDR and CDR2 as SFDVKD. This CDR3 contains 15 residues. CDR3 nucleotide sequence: TGTGCCACCAGTGGGTGGACTGGTAGCAATCAGCCCCAGCATTTT. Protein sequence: CATSGWTGSNQPQHF.

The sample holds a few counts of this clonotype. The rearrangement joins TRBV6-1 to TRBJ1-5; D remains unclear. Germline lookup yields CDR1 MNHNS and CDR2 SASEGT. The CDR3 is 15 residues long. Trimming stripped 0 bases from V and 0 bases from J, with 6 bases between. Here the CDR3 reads CASSEAGHSNQPQHF. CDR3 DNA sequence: TGTGCCAGCAGTGAAGCGGGCCATAGCAATCAGCCCCAGCATTTT.

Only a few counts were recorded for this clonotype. As DNA, the CDR3 is TGCAGTGCTAGAGATCCGACTAGCGGCAACACCGGGGAGCTGTTTTTT. Protein sequence: CSARDPTSGNTGELFF. This chain uses TRBV20-1 with TRBJ2-2, with 9 bases that match TRBD2. J was trimmed by 2 bases and V by 0 bases; bases with no gene match: 4. The CDR3 runs 16 residues. Germline CDR1 and CDR2: DFQATT and SNEGSKA (reference sequence).

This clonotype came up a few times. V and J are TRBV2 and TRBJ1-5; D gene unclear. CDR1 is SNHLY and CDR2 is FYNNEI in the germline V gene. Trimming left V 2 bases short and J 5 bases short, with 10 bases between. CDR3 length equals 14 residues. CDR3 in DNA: TGTGCCAGCAGTGAATCTTTTCTAGATCAGCCCCAGCATTTT. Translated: CASSESFLDQPQHF.

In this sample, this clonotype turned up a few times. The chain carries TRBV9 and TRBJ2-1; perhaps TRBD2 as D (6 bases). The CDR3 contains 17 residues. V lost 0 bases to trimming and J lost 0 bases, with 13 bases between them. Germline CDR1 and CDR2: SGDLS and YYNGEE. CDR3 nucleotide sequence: TGTGCCAGCAGCGTAGTTGGAGGGATGGGCTCCTACAATGAGCAGTTCTTC. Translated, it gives CASSVVGGMGSYNEQFF.

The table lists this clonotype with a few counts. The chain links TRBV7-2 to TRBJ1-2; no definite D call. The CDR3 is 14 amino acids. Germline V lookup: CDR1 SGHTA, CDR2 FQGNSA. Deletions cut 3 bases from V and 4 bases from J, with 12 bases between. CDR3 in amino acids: CASSFTYSAYGYTF. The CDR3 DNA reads TGTGCCAGCAGCTTCACATACAGCGCCTATGGCTACACCTTC.

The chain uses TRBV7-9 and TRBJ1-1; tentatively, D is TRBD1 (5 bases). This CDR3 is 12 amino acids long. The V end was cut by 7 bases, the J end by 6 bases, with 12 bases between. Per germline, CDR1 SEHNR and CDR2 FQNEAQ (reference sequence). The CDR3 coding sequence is TGTGCCAGCAACGGGGGGGTGGCTGAAGCTTTCTTT. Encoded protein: CASNGGVAEAFF.

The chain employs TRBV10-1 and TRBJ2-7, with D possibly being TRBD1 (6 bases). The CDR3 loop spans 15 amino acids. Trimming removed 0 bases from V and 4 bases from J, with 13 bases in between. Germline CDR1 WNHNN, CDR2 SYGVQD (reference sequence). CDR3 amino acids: CASSESATGKYEQYF. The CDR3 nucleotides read TGCGCCAGCAGTGAGTCGGCGACAGGCAAATACGAGCAGTACTTC.

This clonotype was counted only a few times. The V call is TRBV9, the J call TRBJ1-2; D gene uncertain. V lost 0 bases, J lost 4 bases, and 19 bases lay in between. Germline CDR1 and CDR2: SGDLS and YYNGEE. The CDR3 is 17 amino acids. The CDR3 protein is CASSVEPGATGSYGYTF. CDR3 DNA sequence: TGTGCCAGCAGCGTAGAACCGGGCGCGACGGGCTCCTATGGCTACACCTTC. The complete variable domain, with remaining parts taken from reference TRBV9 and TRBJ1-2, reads DSGVTQTPKHLITATGQRVTLRCSPRSGDLSVYWYQQSLDQGLQFLIQYYNGEERAKGNILERFSAQQFPDLHSELNLSSLELGDSALYFCASSVEPGATGSYGYTFGSGTRLTVV.

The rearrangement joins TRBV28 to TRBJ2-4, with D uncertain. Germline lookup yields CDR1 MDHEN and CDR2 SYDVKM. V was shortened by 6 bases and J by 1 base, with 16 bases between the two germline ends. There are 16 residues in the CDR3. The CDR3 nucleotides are TGTGCCAGCAGCTCTTTTGATGAAGGGGCCAAAAACATTCAGTACTTC. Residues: CASSSFDEGAKNIQYF. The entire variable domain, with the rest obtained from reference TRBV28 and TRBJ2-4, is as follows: DVKVTQSSRYLVKRTGEKVFLECVQDMDHENMFWYRQDPGLGLRLIYFSYDVKMKEKGDIPEGYSVSREKKERFSLILESASTNQTSMYLCASSSFDEGAKNIQYFGAGTRLSVL.